The 3 T cell receptor beta chains below were found in one sample sequenced in a study of CD8 T cells in ankylosing spondylitis. Study-wide results and caveats: Seemingly distinctive of ankylosing spondylitis blood was a TCR beta motif formed by eight highly homologous variants.

TCRdb ran MiXCR on the 5' RACE reads and lists one entry per CDR3 protein. The sample comprises 700,000 to 1,000,000 distinct CDR3 sequences, around 11% of which are singletons, and 0.45% to 0.6% rests with the top ten. No antigen has been assigned to these receptors. The sequencing sample was made of blood, either unsorted or a sorted T cell fraction (not recorded which). These receptor sequences come from a male donor with ankylosing spondylitis.

This clonotype was recorded many times. The rearrangement joins TRBV20-1 to TRBJ2-1, with TRBD1 matching over 9 bases. The V gene's germline CDR1 is DFQATT and CDR2 SNEGSKA (reference sequence). The CDR3 has 15 amino acids. The junction had 5 bases not matched to a gene; V was cut back by 0 bases and J by 5 bases. This CDR3 is CSAREYRGRNNEQFF. The CDR3 DNA reads TGCAGTGCTAGAGAGTACAGGGGGCGAAACAATGAGCAGTTCTTC.

This chain joins TRBV20-1 and TRBJ1-2; TRBD1 aligns across 8 bases. J lost 4 bases, V lost 6 bases, and 10 bases had no gene match. Germline CDR1 and CDR2: DFQATT and SNEGSKA (reference sequence). The CDR3 runs to 14 residues. CDR3 sequence reads: CSATNTGGGYGYTF. The CDR3 region has the DNA TGCAGTGCAACAAACACAGGGGGAGGCTATGGCTACACCTTC.

This sequence joins TRBV6-5 and TRBJ1-2; D call uncertain. CDR3 length: 14 amino acids. Trimming left V 2 bases short and J 6 bases short, with 13 bases between. Germline V gene sequence: CDR1 MNHEY, CDR2 SVGAGI. For the CDR3, the DNA is TGTGCCAGCAGTTACCGGAGACTAACCGATGGCTACACCTTC. It encodes CASSYRRLTDGYTF.